This TCR beta chain was profiled in a study of OX40 agonist ivuxolimab in advanced cancers. Study overall: Mean age about 60 years, range about 20 to 85; about 85% male. Study results and limitations: CD8+ T cells (on average) carried more expanded clones than CD4+ T cells.

TCRdb's copy holds only in-frame clones and misses some; the assay was immunoSEQ multiplex PCR. The data show 60,000 to 100,000 clones, roughly 80% seen once. Baseline was the first blood sampling point, followed by cycle 4 day 1 and cycle 7 day 1. The germline gives CDR1 SEHNR, CDR2 FQNEAQ (reference sequence). CDR3 length equals 13 residues. V lost 7 bases, J lost 10 bases, and 18 bases lay in between. For this clone: As yet, its antigen is unknown.

The gene calls are TRBV7-9 and TRBJ2-3; a possible D gene is TRBD2 (5 bases). This TCR was sampled from an adult with an advanced solid tumor such as melanoma, head and neck, liver or kidney cancer. Sequenced material: CD4+ or CD8+ T cells sorted from blood, taken in a trial of the OX40 agonist ivuxolimab. As DNA, the CDR3 is TGTGCCAGCAACCGTAATGAAAAGGGAGCGCAGTATTTT. Translated: CASNRNEKGAQYF.